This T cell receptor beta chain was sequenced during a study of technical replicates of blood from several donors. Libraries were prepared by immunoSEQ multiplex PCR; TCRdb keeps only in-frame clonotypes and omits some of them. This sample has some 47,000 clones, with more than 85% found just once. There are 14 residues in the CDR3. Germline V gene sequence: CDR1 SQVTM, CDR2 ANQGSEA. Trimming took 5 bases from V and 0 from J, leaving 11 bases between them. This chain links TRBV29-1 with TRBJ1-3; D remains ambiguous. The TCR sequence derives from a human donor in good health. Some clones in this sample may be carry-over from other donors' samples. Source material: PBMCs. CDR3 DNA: TGCAGCGTTTCCCAGGCAACCTCTGGAAACACCATATATTTT. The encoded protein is CSVSQATSGNTIYF.